One sample yielded the 5 T cell receptor beta chains listed below, sequenced in a study of blood T cell repertoires in COVID-19 (dated by TCRdb to 2018 to 2020). Library method: the immunoSEQ multiplex PCR assay. The clones in this table, taken by TCRdb from immuneACCESS, are in-frame only. Not every clone is retained; where verified, under half of the shortfall comes from an unresolved V gene, and the cause of the rest is unknown. The sample yields over 150,000 clones; 90% to 95% were counted once. The ten largest account for 0.76% of the sample. Material: peripheral blood. These receptor sequences come from a man aged 25 to 40 with COVID-19, enrolled during active disease.

This chain uses TRBV28 with TRBJ1-6; unclear D gene. Germline V gives CDR1 MDHEN, CDR2 SYDVKM. This CDR3 contains 15 residues. Trimming removed 7 bases at V and 10 bases at J, with 20 bases between. Here the CDR3 reads CASTTSGVGISPLHF. CDR3 bases: TGTGCCAGCACCACATCCGGGGTAGGGATCTCACCCCTCCACTTT.

As to this clone: Within the sample, other DNA sequences also encode this same CDR3. V usage is TRBV5-1 and J usage is TRBJ1-1; D perhaps matches TRBD1 (5 bases). V was cut by 1 base and J by 1 base, with 5 bases left in between. The CDR3 is made up of 13 amino acids. Germline V gene lookup returns CDR1 SGHRS and CDR2 YFSETQ. The CDR3 here is CASSLTGNTEAFF. The CDR3 DNA is TGCGCCAGCAGCTTGACAGGGAACACTGAAGCTTTCTTT.

This sequence joins TRBV23-1 and TRBJ2-7; 12 bases map to TRBD2. TRBV23-1 is placed among ORFs of uncertain function. The CDR3 has 17 amino acids. J gave up 3 bases and V 3 bases, and 9 bases lay outside the gene matches. In nucleotides, the CDR3 is TGCGCCAGCAGTCAGGCTAGCGGGGGGGCCTTTTACTACGAGCAGTACTTC. It codes for CASSQASGGAFYYEQYF.

This sequence joins TRBV5-1 and TRBJ1-1; a weak D match, TRBD1 (6 bases). The CDR3 is 14 amino acids. Between the trimmed V and J ends, which lost 2 bases and 2 bases, there was a span of 10 bases. Germline V gene lookup returns CDR1 SGHRS and CDR2 YFSETQ. As DNA, the CDR3 is TGCGCCAGCAGCTTACAGGGTATTAACACTGAAGCTTTCTTT. Protein sequence: CASSLQGINTEAFF.

This clone was seen a few times. V gene TRBV4-1 combines with J gene TRBJ1-2, with D possibly matching TRBD1 (5 bases). Germline V gives CDR1 MGHRA, CDR2 YSYEKL. This CDR3 has 15 amino acids. The V and J ends lost 1 base and 4 bases respectively, with 13 bases between them. The CDR3 loop is CASSQGSRAIYGYTF. The CDR3 DNA is TGCGCCAGCAGCCAAGGTTCCAGGGCTATCTATGGCTACACCTTC.